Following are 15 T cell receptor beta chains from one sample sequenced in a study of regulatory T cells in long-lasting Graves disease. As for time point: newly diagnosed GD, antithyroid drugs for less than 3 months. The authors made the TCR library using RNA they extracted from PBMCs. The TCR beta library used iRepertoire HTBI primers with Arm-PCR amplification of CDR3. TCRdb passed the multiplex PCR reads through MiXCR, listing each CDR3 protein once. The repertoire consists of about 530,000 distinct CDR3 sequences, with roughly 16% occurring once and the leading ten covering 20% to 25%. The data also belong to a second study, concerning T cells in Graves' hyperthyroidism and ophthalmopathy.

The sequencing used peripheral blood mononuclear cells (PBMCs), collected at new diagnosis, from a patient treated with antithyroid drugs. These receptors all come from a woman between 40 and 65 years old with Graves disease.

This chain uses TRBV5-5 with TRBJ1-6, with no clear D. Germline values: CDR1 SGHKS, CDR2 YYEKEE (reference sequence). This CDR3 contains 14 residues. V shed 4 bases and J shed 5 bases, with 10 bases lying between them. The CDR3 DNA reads TGTGCCAGCAGCATTGGCAGTAATAATTCACCCCTCCACTTT. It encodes CASSIGSNNSPLHF.

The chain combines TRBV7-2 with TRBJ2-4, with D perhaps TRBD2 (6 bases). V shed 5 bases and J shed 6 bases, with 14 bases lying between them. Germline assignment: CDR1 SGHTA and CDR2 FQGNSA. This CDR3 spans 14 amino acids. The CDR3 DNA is TGTGCCAGCAGCCCGCTGGAGGGGTTAAACATTCAGTACTTC. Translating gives CASSPLEGLNIQYF.

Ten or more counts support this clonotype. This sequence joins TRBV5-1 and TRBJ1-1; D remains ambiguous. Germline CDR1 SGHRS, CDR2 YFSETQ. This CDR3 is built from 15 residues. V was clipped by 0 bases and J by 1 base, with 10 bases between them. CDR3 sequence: CASSLAGSPNTEAFF. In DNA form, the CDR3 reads TGCGCCAGCAGCTTGGCCGGCAGTCCGAACACTGAAGCTTTCTTT.

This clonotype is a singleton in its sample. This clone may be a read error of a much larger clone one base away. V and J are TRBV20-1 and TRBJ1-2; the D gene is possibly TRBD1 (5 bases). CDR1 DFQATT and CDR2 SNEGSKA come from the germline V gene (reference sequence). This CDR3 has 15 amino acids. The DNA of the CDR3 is TGCAGTGCTAGAATTCAGGGCAGGGCGGGCTATGGCTTCACCTTC. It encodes CSARIQGRAGYGFTF.

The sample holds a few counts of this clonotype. The CDR3 DNA reads as TGCAGCGCGATTGGACCCGAGGGAAAACTGTTTTTT. It is translated as CSAIGPEGKLFF. This chain connects TRBV29-1 to TRBJ1-4; no reliable D call. This CDR3 has 12 residues. Germline CDR1 is SQVTM and CDR2 is ANQGSEA. Trimming cost V 7 bases and J 10 bases, with 16 bases left between them. The variable domain in full, completed from reference TRBV29-1 and TRBJ1-4, reads SAVISQKPSRDICQRGTSLTIQCQVDSQVTMMFWYRQQPGQSLTLIATANQGSEATYESGFVIDKFPISRPNLTFSTLTVSNMSPEDSSIYLCSAIGPEGKLFFGSGTQLSVL.

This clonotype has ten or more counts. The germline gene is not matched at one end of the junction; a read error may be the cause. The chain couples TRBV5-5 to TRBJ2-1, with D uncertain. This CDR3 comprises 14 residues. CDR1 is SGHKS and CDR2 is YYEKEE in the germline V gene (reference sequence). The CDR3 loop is CASRPDTSRNEQFF. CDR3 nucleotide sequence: TGCGCCAGCAGGCCCGACACTTCTCGGAATGAGCAGTTCTTC.

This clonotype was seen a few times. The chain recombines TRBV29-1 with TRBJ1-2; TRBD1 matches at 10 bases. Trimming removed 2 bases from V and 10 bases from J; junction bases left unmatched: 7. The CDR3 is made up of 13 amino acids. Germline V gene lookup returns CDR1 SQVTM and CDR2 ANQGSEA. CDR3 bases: TGCAGCGTTGAAAAGGGGACAGGGGCGAACTACACCTTC. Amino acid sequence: CSVEKGTGANYTF.

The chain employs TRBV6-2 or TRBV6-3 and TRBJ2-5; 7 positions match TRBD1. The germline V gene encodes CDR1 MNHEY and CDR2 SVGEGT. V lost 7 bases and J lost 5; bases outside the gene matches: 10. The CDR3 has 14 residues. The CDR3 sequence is CASTAPGQMETQYF. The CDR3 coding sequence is TGTGCCAGCACCGCCCCGGGACAGATGGAGACCCAGTACTTC.

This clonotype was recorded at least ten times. The CDR3 DNA reads TGTGCCAGCACCCAGGGGGGCATGTACACTGAAGCTTTCTTT. Protein sequence: CASTQGGMYTEAFF. The chain combines TRBV12-3 or TRBV12-4 with TRBJ1-1, with 7 bases fitting TRBD1. V shed 7 bases, J shed 3 bases, and the junction held 8 bases outside the gene matches. CDR3 size: 14 residues.

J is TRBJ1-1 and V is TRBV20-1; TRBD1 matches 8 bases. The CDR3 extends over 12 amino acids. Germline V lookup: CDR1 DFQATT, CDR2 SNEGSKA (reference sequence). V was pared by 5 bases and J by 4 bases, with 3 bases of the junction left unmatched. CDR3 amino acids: CSAPTGATEAFF. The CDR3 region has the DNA TGCAGTGCTCCGACAGGGGCCACTGAAGCTTTCTTT.

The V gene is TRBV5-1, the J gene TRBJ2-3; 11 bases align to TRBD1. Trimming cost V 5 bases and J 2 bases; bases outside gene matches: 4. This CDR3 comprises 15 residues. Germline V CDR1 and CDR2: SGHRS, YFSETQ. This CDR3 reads CASRGQGAYTDTQYF. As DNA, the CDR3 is TGCGCCAGCAGAGGACAGGGGGCTTACACAGATACGCAGTATTTT.

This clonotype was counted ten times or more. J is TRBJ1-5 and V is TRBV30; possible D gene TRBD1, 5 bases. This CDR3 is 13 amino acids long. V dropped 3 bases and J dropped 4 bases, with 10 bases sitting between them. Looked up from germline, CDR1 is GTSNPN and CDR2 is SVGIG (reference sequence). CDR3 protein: CAWRGTRNQPQHF. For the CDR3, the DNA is TGTGCCTGGAGGGGGACGAGGAATCAGCCCCAGCATTTT.

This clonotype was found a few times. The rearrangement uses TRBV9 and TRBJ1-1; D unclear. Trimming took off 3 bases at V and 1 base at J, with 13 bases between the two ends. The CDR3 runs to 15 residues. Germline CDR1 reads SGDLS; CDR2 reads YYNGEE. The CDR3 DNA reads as TGTGCCAGCAGCGCCGATGAACCAGGGAACACTGAAGCTTTCTTT. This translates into CASSADEPGNTEAFF.

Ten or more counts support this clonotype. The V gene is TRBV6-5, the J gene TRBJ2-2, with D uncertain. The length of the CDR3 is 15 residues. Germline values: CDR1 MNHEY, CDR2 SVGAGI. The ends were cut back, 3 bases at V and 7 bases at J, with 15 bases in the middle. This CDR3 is CASSYSPFSGGELFF. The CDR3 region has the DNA TGTGCCAGCAGTTATTCGCCCTTCAGTGGCGGGGAGCTGTTTTTT.

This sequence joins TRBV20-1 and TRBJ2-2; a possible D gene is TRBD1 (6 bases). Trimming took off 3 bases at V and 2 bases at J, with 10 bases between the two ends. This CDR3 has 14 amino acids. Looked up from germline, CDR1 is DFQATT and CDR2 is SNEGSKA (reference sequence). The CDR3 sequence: CSASSGTNTGELFF. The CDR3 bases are TGCAGTGCTAGTTCTGGGACAAACACCGGGGAGCTGTTTTTT.